The TCR beta chain under discussion was sequenced for a study of blood T cell repertoires in COVID-19. Germline values: CDR1 MNHEY, CDR2 SVGAGI. CDR3 length equals 14 residues. Unmatched junction bases numbered 6, after V lost 6 bases and J lost 5 bases. The assay was immunoSEQ multiplex PCR, and TCRdb's table has in-frame clones only and misses some. The table has fewer than 100,000 clones, about nine tenths seen once. The sequenced sample consisted of peripheral blood. The chain is built from TRBV6-5 and TRBJ1-1, with 10 bases lining up with TRBD1. The receptor comes from a woman older than 75 with acute or convalescent COVID-19. The chain's CDR3 is CASRRQGAGTEAFF. The DNA of the CDR3 is TGTGCCAGCAGGAGACAGGGGGCCGGAACTGAAGCTTTCTTT.